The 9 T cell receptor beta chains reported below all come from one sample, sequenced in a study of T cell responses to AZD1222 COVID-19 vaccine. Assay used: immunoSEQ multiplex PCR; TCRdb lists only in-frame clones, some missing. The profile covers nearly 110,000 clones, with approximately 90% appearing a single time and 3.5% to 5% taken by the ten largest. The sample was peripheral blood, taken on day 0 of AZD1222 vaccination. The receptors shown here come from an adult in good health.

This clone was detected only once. The CDR3 nucleotides are TGTGCCAGCTCACCAAGCGAGGGTGTCCGAGATACGCAGTATTTT. It codes for CASSPSEGVRDTQYF. V is TRBV18 and J is TRBJ2-3, with D possibly being TRBD2 (5 bases). The CDR3 consists of 15 residues. Trimming shortened V by 2 bases and J by 5 bases, and 14 bases separated the two germline ends. Germline V gene sequence: CDR1 KGHSH, CDR2 LQKENI.

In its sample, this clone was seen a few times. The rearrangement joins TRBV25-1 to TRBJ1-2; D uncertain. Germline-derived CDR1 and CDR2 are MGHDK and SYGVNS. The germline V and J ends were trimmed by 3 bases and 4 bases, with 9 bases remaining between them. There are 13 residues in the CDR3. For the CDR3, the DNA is TGTGCCAGCAGTGATTCCATGTCCTATGGCTACACCTTC. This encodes CASSDSMSYGYTF.

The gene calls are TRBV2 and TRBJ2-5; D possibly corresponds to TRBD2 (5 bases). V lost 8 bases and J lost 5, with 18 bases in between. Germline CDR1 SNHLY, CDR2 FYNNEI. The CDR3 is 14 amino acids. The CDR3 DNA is TGTGCCAGCGATCCAAGGACTGACTTGGAGACCCAGTACTTC. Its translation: CASDPRTDLETQYF.

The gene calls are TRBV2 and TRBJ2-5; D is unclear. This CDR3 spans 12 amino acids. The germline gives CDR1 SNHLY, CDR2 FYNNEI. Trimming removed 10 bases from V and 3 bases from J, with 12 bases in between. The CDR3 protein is CAIRWGKETQYF. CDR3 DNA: TGTGCCATCCGGTGGGGTAAAGAGACCCAGTACTTC.

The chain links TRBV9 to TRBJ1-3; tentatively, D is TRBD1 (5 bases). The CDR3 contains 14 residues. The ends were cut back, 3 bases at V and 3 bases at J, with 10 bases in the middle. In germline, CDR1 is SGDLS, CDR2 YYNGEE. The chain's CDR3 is CASSAQGYGNTIYF. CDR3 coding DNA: TGTGCCAGCAGCGCTCAGGGTTATGGAAACACCATATATTTT.

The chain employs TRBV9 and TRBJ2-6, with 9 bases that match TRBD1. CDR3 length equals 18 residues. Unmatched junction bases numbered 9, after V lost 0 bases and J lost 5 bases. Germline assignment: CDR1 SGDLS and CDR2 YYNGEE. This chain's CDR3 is CASSVGGTGRLRANVLTF. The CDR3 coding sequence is TGTGCCAGCAGCGTAGGAGGGACAGGGCGATTGAGGGCCAACGTCCTGACTTTC.

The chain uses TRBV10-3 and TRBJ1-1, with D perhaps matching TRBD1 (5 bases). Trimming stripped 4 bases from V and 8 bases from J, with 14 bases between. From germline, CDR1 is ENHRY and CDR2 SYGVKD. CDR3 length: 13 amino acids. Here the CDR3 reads CAISAGTAGEAFF. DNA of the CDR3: TGTGCCATCAGTGCCGGGACGGCAGGCGAAGCTTTCTTT.

The CDR3 DNA reads as TGTGCCAGCAGTTTAGGTAGCGGACCCTTCTACAATGAGCAGTTCTTC. This codes for CASSLGSGPFYNEQFF. The chain employs TRBV27 and TRBJ2-1; perhaps TRBD2 as D (6 bases). This CDR3 is 16 amino acids long. Trimming removed 2 bases from V and 3 bases from J, with 14 bases in between. The germline CDR1 and CDR2 sequences are MNHEY and SMNVEV (reference sequence).

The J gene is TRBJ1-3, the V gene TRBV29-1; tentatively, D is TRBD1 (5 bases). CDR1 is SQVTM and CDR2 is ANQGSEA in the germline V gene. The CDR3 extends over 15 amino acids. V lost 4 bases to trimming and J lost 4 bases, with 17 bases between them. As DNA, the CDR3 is TGCAGCGTTGGTCTTAAACTGACAGAGGGAAACACCATATATTTT. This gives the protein CSVGLKLTEGNTIYF.